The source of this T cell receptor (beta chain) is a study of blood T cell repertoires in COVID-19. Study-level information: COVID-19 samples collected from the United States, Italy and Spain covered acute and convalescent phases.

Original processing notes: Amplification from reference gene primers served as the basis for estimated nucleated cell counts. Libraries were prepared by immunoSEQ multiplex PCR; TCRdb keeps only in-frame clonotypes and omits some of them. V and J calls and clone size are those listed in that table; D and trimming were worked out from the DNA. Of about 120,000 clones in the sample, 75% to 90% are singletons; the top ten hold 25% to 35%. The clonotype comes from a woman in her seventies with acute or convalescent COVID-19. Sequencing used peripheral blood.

The CDR3 coding sequence is TGCAGCGTTGAAACAGGGGTGGGCGGAAACACCATATATTTT. Residues: CSVETGVGGNTIYF. The chain uses TRBV29-1 and TRBJ1-3, with 7 bases aligning to TRBD1. Germline CDR1 reads SQVTM; CDR2 reads ANQGSEA. The CDR3 runs 14 residues. Trimming at V came to 2 bases and at J to 4 bases, leaving 5 bases not matched to a gene.